What follows describes a single TCR beta chain. The antigen is not known. At collection, donors were nominally healthy, but unrecorded immune exposures were probable. This specimen belongs to a study of cytomegalovirus exposure and HLA in healthy donors. Study-level findings and limits: Looking again later, the authors saw that most CMV-associated TCR beta chains seemed HLA-restricted. Earlier findings revealed that most TCR beta V segments proved productive either about 87% or about 30% of the time. Reported results showed that the classifier diagnosed cytomegalovirus status with high specificity and sensitivity.

PCR amplification relied on 60 Vbeta primers (plus 13 Jbeta primers). Clones were sequenced by immunoSEQ multiplex PCR, and TCRdb holds only the in-frame ones, with some missing. Of about 94,000 clones in the sample, about three fifths were seen once. Sequenced sample: PBMCs. The origin of this receptor is a man aged 25-40 years in good health and CMV-seronegative.

The CDR3 is CASHPPGLTDTQYF. As DNA, the CDR3 is TGTGCCAGCCACCCGCCAGGTTTGACAGATACGCAGTATTTT. The chain combines TRBV7-9 with TRBJ2-3; D remains ambiguous. The CDR3 extends over 14 amino acids. Germline-derived CDR1 and CDR2 are SEHNR and FQNEAQ (reference sequence). The V end was cut by 8 bases, the J end by 3 bases, with 15 bases between.